Below, one T cell receptor beta chain is given with its context. Its antigen is as yet unknown. Patients had to be free of confetti depigmentation, indicating active vitiligo. This table comes from immunoSEQ multiplex PCR, and its TCRdb copy is limited to in-frame clones, with some not included. The sample has tens of thousands of clones; 92% are singletons. These data come from a study of resident and recirculating memory T cells in vitiligo. Study context: Shave-biopsy epidermis from lesional and nonlesional skin was sequenced alongside PBMCs. Findings of the study overall: No single dominant TCR clone appeared; lesion clonality varied. Different lesions suggested infiltration by different T cell clones.

The CDR3 loop spans 15 amino acids. V shed 5 bases and J 3 bases; nucleotides not matched to a gene: 3. Germline V gene data show CDR1 as SEHNR and CDR2 as FQNEAQ (reference sequence). The chain couples TRBV7-9 to TRBJ2-1; 11 nucleotides line up with TRBD1. Sequenced sample: blood. The TCR comes from a male donor with vitiligo. CDR3 sequence: CASSRTGGFYNEQFF. The CDR3 DNA is TGTGCCAGCAGCAGGACAGGGGGCTTCTACAATGAGCAGTTCTTC.